Presented here are 9 T cell receptor beta chains from one specimen sequenced in a study of CD8 T cell repertoires and HIV-1 epitope variants (dated by TCRdb to 2020 to 2022). Library prep was done by the immunoSEQ multiplex PCR assay. TCRdb limited this immuneACCESS table to in-frame rearrangements with V and J called. A share of clones is missing; checked studies link under half to unresolved V genes, and the rest is unexplained. The sample table contains about 5,000 clones; only one count was recorded for 66% of them. 40% to 45% of the sample comes from the top ten. Antigen specificity for these receptors is unknown. The sequenced sample consisted of cultured CD8+ T cells derived from PBMCs. These receptors originate from a male donor with HIV.

There are a few counts of this clone. The gene calls are TRBV6-5 and TRBJ1-5; 9 bases match TRBD1. This CDR3 comprises 14 residues. The germline V gene encodes CDR1 MNHEY and CDR2 SVGAGI. The trim removed 6 bases at V and 1 base at J, leaving 1 base unmatched. This CDR3 is CASRTGGSNQPQHF. CDR3 bases: TGTGCCAGCAGGACAGGGGGAAGCAATCAGCCCCAGCATTTT.

This clone was recorded once. This rearrangement joins TRBV11-2 to TRBJ2-7; 8 bases fit TRBD1. Unmatched junction bases numbered 11, after V lost 4 bases and J lost 6 bases. The CDR3 totals 15 residues. The germline V gene has CDR1 SGHAT and CDR2 FQNNGV. The CDR3, as DNA: TGTGCCAGCAGCTCGCCCGGGACAGGATTTGGCGAGCAGTACTTC. This codes for CASSSPGTGFGEQYF.

The table lists this clone with a few counts. The rearrangement joins TRBV14 to TRBJ2-7, with D maybe TRBD2 (7 bases). Germline CDR1 is SGHDN and CDR2 is FVKESK. The CDR3 is made up of 16 amino acids. V was shortened by 0 bases and J by 1 base, with 13 bases between the two germline ends. The CDR3 sequence: CASSQDWGGGSYEQYF. Here the CDR3 DNA reads TGTGCCAGCAGCCAAGATTGGGGAGGGGGTTCCTACGAGCAGTACTTC.

The rearrangement uses TRBV28 and TRBJ2-1, with a tentative D call TRBD1 (5 bases). V shed 0 bases and J shed 0 bases, with 9 bases lying between them. The germline V gene encodes CDR1 MDHEN and CDR2 SYDVKM. The length of the CDR3 is 16 residues. DNA of the CDR3: TGTGCCAGCAGTTTATGCCAGGGAAGCTCCTACAATGAGCAGTTCTTC. It specifies CASSLCQGSSYNEQFF.

By frequency in the sample, this clone is large. The chain employs TRBV7-2 and TRBJ2-1; unclear D gene. The CDR3 runs 13 residues. V was clipped by 1 base and J by 9 bases, with 10 bases between them. Germline CDR1 and CDR2: SGHTA and FQGNSA. CDR3 DNA sequence: TGTGCCAGCAGCTTAGACGGTGCCAGTGAGCAGTTCTTC. This encodes CASSLDGASEQFF.

This clone was picked up a small number of times. J is TRBJ2-1 and V is TRBV20-1; D ambiguous. With 7 bases removed from V and 4 bases from J, the gap between germline ends came to 5 bases. This CDR3 has 10 amino acids. CDR1 is DFQATT and CDR2 is SNEGSKA in the germline V gene (reference sequence). This chain's CDR3 is CSDVYNEQFF. In nucleotides, the CDR3 is TGCAGTGACGTTTACAATGAGCAGTTCTTC.

DNA for the CDR3: TGTGCCAGCAGCCAAGGGGAAACAAAAGGGGGCTCAAAAGAGACCCAGTACTTC. Protein product: CASSQGETKGGSKETQYF. The J gene is TRBJ2-5, the V gene TRBV4-2, with 7 bases fitting TRBD1. The CDR3 length is 18 residues. Germline loops: CDR1 LGHNA, CDR2 YNFKEQ. Losses at the gene ends were 1 base for V and 3 bases for J; bases not matched to a gene: 14.

The gene calls are TRBV14 and TRBJ2-7; D is uncertain. Germline CDR1 is SGHDN and CDR2 is FVKESK. V was trimmed by 0 bases and J by 3 bases, leaving 6 bases between them. The CDR3 is 13 residues long. CDR3 region: CASSQDTFYEQYF. The CDR3 coding sequence is TGTGCCAGCAGCCAAGACACTTTCTACGAGCAGTACTTC.

The chain is built from TRBV28 and TRBJ2-5; either TRBD1 or TRBD2 may supply D (5 bases each). The CDR3 spans 15 residues. Germline-derived CDR1 and CDR2 are MDHEN and SYDVKM. Trimming removed 7 bases from V and 2 bases from J, with 17 bases in between. CDR3 DNA sequence: TGTGCCAGCACCCCCTTGGGGGAAACGCAAGAGACCCAGTACTTC. It encodes CASTPLGETQETQYF.